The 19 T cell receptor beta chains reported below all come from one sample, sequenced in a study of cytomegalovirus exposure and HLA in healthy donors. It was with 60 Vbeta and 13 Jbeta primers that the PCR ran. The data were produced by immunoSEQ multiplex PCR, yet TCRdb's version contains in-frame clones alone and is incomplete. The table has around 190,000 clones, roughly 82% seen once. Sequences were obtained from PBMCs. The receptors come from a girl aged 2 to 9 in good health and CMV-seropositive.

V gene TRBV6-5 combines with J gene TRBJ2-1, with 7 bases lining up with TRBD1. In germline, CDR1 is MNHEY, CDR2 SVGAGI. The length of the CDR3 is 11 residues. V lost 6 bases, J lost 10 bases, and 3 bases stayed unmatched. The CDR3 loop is CASSRQGEQFF. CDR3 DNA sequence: TGTGCCAGCAGCAGACAGGGAGAGCAGTTCTTC.

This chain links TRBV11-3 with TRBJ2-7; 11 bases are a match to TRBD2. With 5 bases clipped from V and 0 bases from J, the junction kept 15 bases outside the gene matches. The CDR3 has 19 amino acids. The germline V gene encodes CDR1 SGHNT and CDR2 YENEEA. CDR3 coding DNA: TGTGCCAGCAGCCACCCCCGTACTAGCGGGAGTTCAAGCTCCTACGAGCAGTACTTC. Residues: CASSHPRTSGSSSSYEQYF.

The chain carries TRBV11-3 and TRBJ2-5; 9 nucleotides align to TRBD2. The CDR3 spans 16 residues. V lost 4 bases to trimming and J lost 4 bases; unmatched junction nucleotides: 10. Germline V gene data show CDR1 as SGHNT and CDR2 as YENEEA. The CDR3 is CASSWFLREGRETQYF. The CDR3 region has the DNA TGTGCCAGCAGCTGGTTCTTGCGGGAGGGCCGAGAGACCCAGTACTTC.

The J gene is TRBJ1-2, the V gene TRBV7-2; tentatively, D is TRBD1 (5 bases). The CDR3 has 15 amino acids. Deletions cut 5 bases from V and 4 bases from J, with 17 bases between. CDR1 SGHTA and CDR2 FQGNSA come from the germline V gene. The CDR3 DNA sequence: TGTGCCAGCAGCCCCCGGGGGGGGGTGAGCTATGGCTACACCTTC. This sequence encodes CASSPRGGVSYGYTF.

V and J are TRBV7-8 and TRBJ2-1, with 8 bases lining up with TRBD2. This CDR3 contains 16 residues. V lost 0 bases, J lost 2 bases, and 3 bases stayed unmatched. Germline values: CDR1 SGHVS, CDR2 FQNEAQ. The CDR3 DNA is TGTGCCAGCAGCTTAGCTGGGACTAGGGCCTACAATGAGCAGTTCTTC. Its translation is CASSLAGTRAYNEQFF.

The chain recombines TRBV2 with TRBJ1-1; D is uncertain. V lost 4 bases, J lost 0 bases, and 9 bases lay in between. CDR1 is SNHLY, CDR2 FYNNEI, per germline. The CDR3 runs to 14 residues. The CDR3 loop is CASSALSVNTEAFF. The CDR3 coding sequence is TGTGCCAGCAGTGCATTGTCAGTGAACACTGAAGCTTTCTTT.

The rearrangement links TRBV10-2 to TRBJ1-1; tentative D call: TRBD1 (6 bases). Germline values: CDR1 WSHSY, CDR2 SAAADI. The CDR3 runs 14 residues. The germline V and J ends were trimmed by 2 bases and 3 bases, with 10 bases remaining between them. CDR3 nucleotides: TGCGCCAGCAGTGAGAGGGGGGGGTACACTGAAGCTTTCTTT. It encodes CASSERGGYTEAFF.

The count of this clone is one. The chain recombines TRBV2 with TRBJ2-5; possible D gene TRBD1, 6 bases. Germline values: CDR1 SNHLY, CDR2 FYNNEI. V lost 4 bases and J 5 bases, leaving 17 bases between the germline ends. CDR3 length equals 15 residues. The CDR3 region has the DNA TGTGCCAGCAGTGCACAGGGTGGTGTGGGGGAGACCCAGTACTTC. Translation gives CASSAQGGVGETQYF. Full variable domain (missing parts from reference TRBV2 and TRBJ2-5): EPEVTQTPSHQVTQMGQEVILRCVPISNHLYFYWYRQILGQKVEFLVSFYNNEISEKSEIFDDQFSVERPDGSNFTLKIRSTKLEDSAMYFCASSAQGGVGETQYFGPGTRLLVL.

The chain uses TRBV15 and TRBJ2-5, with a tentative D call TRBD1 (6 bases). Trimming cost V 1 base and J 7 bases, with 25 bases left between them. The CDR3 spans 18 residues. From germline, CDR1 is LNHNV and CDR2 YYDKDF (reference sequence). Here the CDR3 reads CATSRGDPPGRPRGTQYF. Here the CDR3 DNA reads TGTGCCACCAGCAGAGGGGACCCGCCGGGACGACCCAGGGGGACCCAGTACTTC.

The CDR3 region is CASSPHPDSSYEQYF. Here the CDR3 DNA reads TGTGCCAGCAGTCCCCATCCCGACAGTTCCTACGAGCAGTACTTC. V gene TRBV6-5 combines with J gene TRBJ2-7; tentatively, D is TRBD1 (5 bases). The CDR3 length is 15 residues. Trimming took off 5 bases at V and 1 base at J, with 15 bases between the two ends. Germline lookup yields CDR1 MNHEY and CDR2 SVGAGI.

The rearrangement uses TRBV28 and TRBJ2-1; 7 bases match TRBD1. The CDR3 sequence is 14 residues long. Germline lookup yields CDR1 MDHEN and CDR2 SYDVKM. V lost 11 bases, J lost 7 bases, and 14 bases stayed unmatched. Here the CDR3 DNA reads TGTGCCTGCACGGGACAGAAGATTTCTAATGAGCAGTTCTTC. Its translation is CACTGQKISNEQFF.

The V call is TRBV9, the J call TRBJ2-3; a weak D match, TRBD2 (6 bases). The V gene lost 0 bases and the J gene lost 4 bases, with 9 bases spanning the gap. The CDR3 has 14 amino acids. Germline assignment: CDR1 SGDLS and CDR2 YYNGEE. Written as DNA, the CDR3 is TGTGCCAGCAGCGTAGCGGGGGTTGCAGATACGCAGTATTTT. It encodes CASSVAGVADTQYF.

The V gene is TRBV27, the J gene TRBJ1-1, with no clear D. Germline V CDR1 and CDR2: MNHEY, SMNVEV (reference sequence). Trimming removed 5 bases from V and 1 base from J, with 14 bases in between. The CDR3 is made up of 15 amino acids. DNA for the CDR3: TGTGCCAGCAGTCCGAAGGTTGGAGGGAACACTGAAGCTTTCTTT. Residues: CASSPKVGGNTEAFF.

CDR3 sequence: CASSSSGGGADGELFF. The CDR3 coding sequence is TGCGCCAGCAGCTCGAGTGGGGGGGGCGCGGACGGGGAGCTGTTTTTT. V gene TRBV5-1 combines with J gene TRBJ2-2, with D possibly being TRBD2 (7 bases). Trimming pared 3 bases from V and 7 bases from J, leaving 19 bases between. From germline, CDR1 is SGHRS and CDR2 YFSETQ. The CDR3 runs to 16 residues.

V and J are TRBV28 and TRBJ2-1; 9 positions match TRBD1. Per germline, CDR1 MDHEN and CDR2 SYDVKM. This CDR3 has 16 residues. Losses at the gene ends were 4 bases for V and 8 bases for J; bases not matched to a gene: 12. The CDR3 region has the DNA TGTGCCAGCAGTTGGATACAGGGGGCGGTCGGCGATGAGCAGTTCTTC. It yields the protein CASSWIQGAVGDEQFF.

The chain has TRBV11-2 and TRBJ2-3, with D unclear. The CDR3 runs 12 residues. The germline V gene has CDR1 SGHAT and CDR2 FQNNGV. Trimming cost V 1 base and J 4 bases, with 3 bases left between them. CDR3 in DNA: TGTGCCAGCAGCTTAGCTTCAGATACGCAGTATTTT. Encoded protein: CASSLASDTQYF.

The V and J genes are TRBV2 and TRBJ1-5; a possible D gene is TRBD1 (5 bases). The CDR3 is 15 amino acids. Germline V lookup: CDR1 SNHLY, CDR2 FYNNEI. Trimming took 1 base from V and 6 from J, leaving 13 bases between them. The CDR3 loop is CASSEDGREGQPQHF. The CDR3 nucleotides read TGTGCCAGCAGTGAAGATGGCAGGGAGGGTCAGCCCCAGCATTTT.

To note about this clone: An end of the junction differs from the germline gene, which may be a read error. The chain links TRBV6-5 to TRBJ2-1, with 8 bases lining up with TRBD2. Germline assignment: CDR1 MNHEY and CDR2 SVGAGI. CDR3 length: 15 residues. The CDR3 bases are TGTGCCAGCAGGTACTTGGGACTAGTTGACAATGAGCAGTTCTTC. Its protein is CASRYLGLVDNEQFF.

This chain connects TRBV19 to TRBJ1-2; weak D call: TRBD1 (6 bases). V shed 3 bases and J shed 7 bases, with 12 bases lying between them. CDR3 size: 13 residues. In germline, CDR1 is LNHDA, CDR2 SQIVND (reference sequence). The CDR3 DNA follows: TGTGCCAGTAGTATGATCGTGGGGGCTGGCTACACCTTC. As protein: CASSMIVGAGYTF.